The source of this T cell receptor beta chain is a study of Graves' ophthalmopathy and Graves' hyperthyroidism. Study information: No progression to ophthalmopathy over 18 months defined stable hyperthyroidism.

Amplifying from RNA transcripts, the study obtained TCR beta CDR3 regions. The first round was an RT-PCR with HTBI primers, and the second round was a multiplex PCR. Via MiXCR, TCRdb re-called the multiplex PCR reads, giving one row per CDR3 protein. The sample has over a million distinct CDR3 sequences; about 35% are singletons. Study-wide results and limits: Most clonotypes expanded in thyroid above 0.001 frequency were present in blood too. In predicting ophthalmopathy progression, the model reached over 70% sensitivity and roughly 74% specificity.

Exclusion covered patients with other autoimmune diseases or uncontrolled infections (as well as pregnancy or lactation). This clonotype was observed many times. Its specificity is unknown. The sample was peripheral blood or thyroid tissue (not recorded which). This TCR derives from an adult man with Graves' hyperthyroidism.

This CDR3 is CATSRGGTGNEKLFF. The CDR3 nucleotides read TGTGCCACCAGCAGAGGGGGGACAGGGAATGAAAAACTGTTTTTT. V is TRBV15 and J is TRBJ1-4; 9 bases are shared with TRBD1. The germline V gene encodes CDR1 LNHNV and CDR2 YYDKDF (reference sequence). The CDR3 covers 15 residues. The junction had 2 bases not matched to a gene; V was cut back by 1 base and J by 5 bases.